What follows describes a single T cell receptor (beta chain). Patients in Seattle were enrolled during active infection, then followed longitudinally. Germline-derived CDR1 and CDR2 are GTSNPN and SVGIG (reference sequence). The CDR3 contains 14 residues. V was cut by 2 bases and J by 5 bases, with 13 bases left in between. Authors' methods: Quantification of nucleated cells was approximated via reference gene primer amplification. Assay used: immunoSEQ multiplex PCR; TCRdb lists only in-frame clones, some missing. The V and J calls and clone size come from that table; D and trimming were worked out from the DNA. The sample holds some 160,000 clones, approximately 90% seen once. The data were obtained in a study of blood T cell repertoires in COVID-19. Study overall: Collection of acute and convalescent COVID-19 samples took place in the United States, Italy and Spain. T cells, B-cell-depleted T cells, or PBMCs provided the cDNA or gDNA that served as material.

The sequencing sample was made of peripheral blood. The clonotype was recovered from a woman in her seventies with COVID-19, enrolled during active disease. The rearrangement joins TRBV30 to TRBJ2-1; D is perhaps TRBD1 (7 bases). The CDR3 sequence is CAWSIAGGHNEQFF. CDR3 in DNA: TGTGCCTGGAGTATCGCAGGGGGGCACAATGAGCAGTTCTTC. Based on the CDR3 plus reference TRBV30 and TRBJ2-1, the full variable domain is SQTIHQWPATLVQPVGSPLSLECTVEGTSNPNLYWYRQAAGRGLQLLFYSVGIGQISSEVPQNLSASRPQDRQFILSSKKLLLSDSGFYLCAWSIAGGHNEQFFGPGTRLTVL.